Here is one T cell receptor (beta chain) with its context. These data belong to a study of CD8 T cells in Susac syndrome. After removal of 4 bases from V and 9 bases from J, the junction contained 4 bases not matched to a gene. CDR3 length: 12 amino acids. CDR1 is SGHRS and CDR2 is YFSETQ in the germline V gene. Random hexamers primed reverse transcription of 0.5 to 1 ug RNA. Via MiXCR, TCRdb re-called the immunoSEQ multiplex PCR reads, giving one row per CDR3 protein. The sample shows some 150,000 distinct CDR3 sequences, about 94% of them seen only once. J is TRBJ1-3 and V is TRBV5-1; 7 nucleotides match TRBD1. Material for sequencing was CD4+ T cells from PBMCs. This sequence was found in a human donor with Susac syndrome. For the CDR3, the DNA is TGCGCCAGCAGCACAGGGGTCGGCACCATATATTTT. This codes for CASSTGVGTIYF.